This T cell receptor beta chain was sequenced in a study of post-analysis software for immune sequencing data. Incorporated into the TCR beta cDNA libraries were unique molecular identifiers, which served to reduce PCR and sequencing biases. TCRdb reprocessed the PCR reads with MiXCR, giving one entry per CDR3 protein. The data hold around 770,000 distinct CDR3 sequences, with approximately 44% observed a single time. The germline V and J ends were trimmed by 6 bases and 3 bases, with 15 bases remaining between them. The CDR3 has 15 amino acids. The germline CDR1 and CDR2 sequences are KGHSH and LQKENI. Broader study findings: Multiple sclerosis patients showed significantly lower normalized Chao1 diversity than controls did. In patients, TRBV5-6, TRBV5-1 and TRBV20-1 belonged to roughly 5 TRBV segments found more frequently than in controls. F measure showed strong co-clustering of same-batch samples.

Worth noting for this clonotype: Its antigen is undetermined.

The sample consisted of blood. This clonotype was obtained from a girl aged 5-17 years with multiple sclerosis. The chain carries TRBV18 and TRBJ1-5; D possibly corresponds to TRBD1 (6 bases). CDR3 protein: CASSQTGKDNQPQHF. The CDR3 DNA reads TGTGCCAGCTCCCAAACAGGGAAGGACAATCAGCCCCAGCATTTT.